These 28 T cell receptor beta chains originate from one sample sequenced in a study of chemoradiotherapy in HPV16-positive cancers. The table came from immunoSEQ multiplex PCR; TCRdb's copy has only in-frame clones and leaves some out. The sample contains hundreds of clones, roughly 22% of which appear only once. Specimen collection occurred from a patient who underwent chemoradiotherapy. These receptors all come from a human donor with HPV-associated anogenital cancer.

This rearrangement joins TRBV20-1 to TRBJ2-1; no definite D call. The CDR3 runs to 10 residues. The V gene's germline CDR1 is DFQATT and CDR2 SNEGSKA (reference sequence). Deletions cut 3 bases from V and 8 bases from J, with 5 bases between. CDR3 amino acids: CSASLDEQFF. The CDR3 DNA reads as TGCAGTGCTAGCCTGGATGAGCAGTTCTTC.

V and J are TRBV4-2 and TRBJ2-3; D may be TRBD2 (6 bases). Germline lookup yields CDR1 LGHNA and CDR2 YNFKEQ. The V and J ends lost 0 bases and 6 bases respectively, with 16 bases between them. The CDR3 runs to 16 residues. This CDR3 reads CASSQDGGGRGDTQYF. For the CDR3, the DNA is TGTGCCAGCAGCCAAGATGGGGGAGGCCGGGGCGATACGCAGTATTTT.

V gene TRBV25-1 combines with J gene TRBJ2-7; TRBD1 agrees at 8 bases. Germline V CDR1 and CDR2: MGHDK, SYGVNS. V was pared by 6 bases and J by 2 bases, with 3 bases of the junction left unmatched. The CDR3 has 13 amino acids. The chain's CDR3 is CASSRGQAYEQYF. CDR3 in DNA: TGTGCCAGCAGCAGGGGGCAAGCCTACGAGCAGTACTTC.

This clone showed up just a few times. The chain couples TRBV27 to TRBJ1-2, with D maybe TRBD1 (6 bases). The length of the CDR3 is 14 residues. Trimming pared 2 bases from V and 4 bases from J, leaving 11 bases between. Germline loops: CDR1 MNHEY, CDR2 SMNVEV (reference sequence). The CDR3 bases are TGTGCCAGCAGTTTAGGGGGGGGCTTCTATGGCTACACCTTC. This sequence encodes CASSLGGGFYGYTF.

CDR3 in amino acids: CASSYDYFDYGYTF. The CDR3 bases are TGTGCCAGCAGTTACGACTATTTCGACTATGGCTACACCTTC. The chain couples TRBV6-5 to TRBJ1-2; no definite D call. The germline V gene has CDR1 MNHEY and CDR2 SVGAGI. The V end was cut by 2 bases, the J end by 3 bases, with 10 bases between. The length of the CDR3 is 14 residues.

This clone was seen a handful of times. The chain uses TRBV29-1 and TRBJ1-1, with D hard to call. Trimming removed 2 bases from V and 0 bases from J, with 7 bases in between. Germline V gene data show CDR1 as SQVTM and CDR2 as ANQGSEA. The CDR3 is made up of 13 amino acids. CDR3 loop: CSVETRLNTEAFF. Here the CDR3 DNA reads TGCAGCGTTGAAACCAGACTGAACACTGAAGCTTTCTTT.

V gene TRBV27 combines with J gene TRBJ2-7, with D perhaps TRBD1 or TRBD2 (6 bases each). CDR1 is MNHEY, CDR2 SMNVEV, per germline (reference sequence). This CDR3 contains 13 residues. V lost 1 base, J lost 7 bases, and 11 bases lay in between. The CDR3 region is CASSLWGAGEQYF. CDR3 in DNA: TGTGCCAGCAGTTTATGGGGGGCGGGGGAGCAGTACTTC.

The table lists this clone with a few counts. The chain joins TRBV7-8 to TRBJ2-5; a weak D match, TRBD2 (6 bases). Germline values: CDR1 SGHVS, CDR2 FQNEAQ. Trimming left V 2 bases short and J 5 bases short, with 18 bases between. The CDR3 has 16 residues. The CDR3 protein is CASSLRDLQGGETQYF. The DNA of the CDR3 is TGTGCCAGCAGCTTAAGGGACCTCCAAGGAGGGGAGACCCAGTACTTC.

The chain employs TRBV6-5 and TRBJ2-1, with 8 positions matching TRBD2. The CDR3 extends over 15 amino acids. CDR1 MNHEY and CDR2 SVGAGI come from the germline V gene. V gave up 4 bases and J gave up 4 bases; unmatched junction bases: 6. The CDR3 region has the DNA TGTGCCAGCAGTTCGGGAGGGCCTCATTACAATGAGCAGTTCTTC. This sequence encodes CASSSGGPHYNEQFF.

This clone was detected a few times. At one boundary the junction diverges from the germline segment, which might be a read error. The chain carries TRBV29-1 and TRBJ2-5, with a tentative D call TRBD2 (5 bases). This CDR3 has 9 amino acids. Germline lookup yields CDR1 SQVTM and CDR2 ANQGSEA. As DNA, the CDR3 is TGCAGCGTTGAAGCAACTAGGGACTTC. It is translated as CSVEATRDF.

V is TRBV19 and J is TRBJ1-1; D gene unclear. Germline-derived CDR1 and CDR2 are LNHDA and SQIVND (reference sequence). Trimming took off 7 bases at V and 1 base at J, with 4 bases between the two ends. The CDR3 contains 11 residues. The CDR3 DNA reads TGTGCCAGTACGGGGAACACTGAAGCTTTCTTT. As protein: CASTGNTEAFF.

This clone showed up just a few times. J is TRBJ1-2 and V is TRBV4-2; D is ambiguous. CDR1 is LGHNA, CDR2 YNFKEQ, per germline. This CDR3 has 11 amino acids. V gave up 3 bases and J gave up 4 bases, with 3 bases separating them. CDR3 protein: CASSQPYGYTF. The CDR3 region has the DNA TGTGCCAGCAGCCAGCCCTATGGCTACACCTTC.

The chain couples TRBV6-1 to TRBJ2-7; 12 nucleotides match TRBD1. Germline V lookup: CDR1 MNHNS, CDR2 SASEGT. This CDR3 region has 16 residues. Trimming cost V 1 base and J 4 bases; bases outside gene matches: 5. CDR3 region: CASSEDGTGGSYEQYF. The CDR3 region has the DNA TGTGCCAGCAGTGAAGATGGGACAGGGGGCTCGTACGAGCAGTACTTC.

This CDR3 is CASSLGAGLAELV. Written as DNA, the CDR3 is TGTGCCAGCAGCTTAGGTGCAGGACTAGCGGAGCTGGTT. The V gene is TRBV11-2, the J gene TRBJ2-7, with 10 bases matching TRBD2. The CDR3 is 13 residues long. Per the germline V gene, CDR1 is SGHAT and CDR2 is FQNNGV.

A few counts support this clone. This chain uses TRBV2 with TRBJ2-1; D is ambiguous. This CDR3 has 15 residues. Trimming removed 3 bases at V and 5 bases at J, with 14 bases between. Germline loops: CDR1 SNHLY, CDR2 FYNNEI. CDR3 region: CASSEPGYADNEQFF. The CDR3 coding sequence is TGTGCCAGCAGTGAGCCGGGCTATGCGGACAATGAGCAGTTCTTC.

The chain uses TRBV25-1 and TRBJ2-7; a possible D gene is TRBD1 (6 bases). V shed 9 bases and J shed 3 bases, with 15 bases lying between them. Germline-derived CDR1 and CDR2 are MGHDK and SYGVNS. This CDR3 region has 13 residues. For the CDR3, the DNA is TGTGCCAGTATGGGACAAAGCTTCTACGAGCAGTACTTC. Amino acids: CASMGQSFYEQYF.

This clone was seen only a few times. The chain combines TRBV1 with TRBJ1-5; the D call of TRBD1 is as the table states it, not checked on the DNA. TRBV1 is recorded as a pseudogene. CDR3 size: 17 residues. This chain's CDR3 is CTSRQDLPTVVNQPQHF. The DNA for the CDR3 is TGCACCAGCAGACAAGACCTTCCAACAGTAGTCAATCAGCCCCAGCATTTT.

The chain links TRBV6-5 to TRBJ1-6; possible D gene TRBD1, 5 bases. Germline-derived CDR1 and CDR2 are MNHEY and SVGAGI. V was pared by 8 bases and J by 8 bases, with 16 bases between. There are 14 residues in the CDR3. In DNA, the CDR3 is TGTGCCAGCTTGAGGGGCCTTGGCGATTCACCCCTCCACTTT. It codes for CASLRGLGDSPLHF.

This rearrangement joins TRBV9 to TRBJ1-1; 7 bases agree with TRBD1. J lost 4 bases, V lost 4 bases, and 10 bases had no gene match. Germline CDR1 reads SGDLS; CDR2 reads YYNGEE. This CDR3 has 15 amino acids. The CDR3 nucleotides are TGTGCCAGCAGCCCTAGATCCCCAGGGGGCACTGAAGCTTTCTTT. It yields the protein CASSPRSPGGTEAFF.

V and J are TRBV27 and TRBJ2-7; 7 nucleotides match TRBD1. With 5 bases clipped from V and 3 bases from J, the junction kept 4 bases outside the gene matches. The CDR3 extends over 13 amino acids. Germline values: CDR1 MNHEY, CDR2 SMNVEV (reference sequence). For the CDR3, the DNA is TGTGCCAGCAGTAGACAGGGAAGCTACGAGCAGTACTTC. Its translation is CASSRQGSYEQYF.

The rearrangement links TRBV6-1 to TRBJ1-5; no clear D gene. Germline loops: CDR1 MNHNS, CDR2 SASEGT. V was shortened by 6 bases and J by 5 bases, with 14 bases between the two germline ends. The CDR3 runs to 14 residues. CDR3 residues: CASSPMGFDQPQHF. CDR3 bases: TGTGCCAGCAGCCCCATGGGGTTTGATCAGCCCCAGCATTTT.

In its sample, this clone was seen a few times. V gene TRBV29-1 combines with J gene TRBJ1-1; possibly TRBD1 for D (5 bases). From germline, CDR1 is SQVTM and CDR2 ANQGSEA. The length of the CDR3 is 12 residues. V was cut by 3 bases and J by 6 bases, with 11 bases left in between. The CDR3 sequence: CSVEAKGAEAFF. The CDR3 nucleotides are TGCAGCGTTGAGGCTAAAGGGGCTGAAGCTTTCTTT.

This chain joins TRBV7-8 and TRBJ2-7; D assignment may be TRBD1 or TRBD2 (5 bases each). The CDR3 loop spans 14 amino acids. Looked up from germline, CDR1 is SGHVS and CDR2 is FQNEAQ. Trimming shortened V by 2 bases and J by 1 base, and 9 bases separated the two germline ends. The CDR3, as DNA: TGTGCCAGCAGCTTAAGGGACGTTTCCTACGAGCAGTACTTC. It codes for CASSLRDVSYEQYF.

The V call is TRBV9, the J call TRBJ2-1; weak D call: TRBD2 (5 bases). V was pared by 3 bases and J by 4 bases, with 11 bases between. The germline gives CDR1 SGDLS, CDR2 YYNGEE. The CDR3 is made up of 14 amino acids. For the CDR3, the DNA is TGTGCCAGCAGCGCGCACGGGGATTACAATGAGCAGTTCTTC. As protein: CASSAHGDYNEQFF.

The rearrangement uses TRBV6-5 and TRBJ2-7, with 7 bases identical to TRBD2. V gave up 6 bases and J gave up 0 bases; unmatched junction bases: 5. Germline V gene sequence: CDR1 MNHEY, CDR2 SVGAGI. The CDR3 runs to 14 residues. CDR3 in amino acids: CASRRAGSSYEQYF. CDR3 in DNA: TGTGCCAGCAGAAGAGCGGGGAGCTCCTACGAGCAGTACTTC.

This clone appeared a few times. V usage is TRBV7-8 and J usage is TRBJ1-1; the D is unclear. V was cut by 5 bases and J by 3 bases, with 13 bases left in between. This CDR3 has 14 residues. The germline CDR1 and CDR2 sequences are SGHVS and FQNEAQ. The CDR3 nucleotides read TGTGCCAGCAGCCCCGTACCCCCGTACACTGAAGCTTTCTTT. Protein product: CASSPVPPYTEAFF.

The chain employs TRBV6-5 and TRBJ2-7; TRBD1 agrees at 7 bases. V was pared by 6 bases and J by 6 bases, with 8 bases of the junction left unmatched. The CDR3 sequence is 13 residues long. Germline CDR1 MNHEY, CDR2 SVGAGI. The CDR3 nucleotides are TGTGCCAGCAGCCTACTACAGGGGCCCGAGCAGTACTTC. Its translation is CASSLLQGPEQYF.

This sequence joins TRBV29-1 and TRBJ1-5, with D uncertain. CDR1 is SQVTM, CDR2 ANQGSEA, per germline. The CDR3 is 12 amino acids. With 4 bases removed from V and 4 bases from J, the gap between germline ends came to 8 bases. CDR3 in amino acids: CSVGTQNQPQHF. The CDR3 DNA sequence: TGCAGCGTTGGGACTCAAAATCAGCCCCAGCATTTT.